These 9 T cell receptor beta chains were sequenced from one sample in a study of cytomegalovirus exposure and HLA in healthy donors (TCRdb year 2017). Library prep was done by the immunoSEQ multiplex PCR assay. The multiplex PCR relied on a mix of 60 forward primers for TCR Vbeta segments and 13 reverse primers for TCR Jbeta segments. TCRdb limited this immuneACCESS table to in-frame rearrangements with V and J called. A share of clones is missing; checked studies link under half to unresolved V genes, and the rest is unexplained. Counted in this sample were around 180,000 clones; around three quarters of them appeared once. Clones ranked in the top ten supply around 6% of the sample. Sequenced material: PBMCs. These receptor sequences come from a man aged 40-50 years in good health and CMV-seronegative.

This clone has just a few counts. The rearrangement uses TRBV29-1 and TRBJ2-5; D possibly corresponds to TRBD1 (6 bases). Germline V gives CDR1 SQVTM, CDR2 ANQGSEA. CDR3 length equals 15 residues. The ends were cut back, 3 bases at V and 5 bases at J, with 19 bases in the middle. The CDR3 DNA follows: TGCAGCGTTGACACTTTCCAGGGGCCCCGGGAGACCCAGTACTTC. Amino acid sequence: CSVDTFQGPRETQYF.

V gene TRBV25-1 combines with J gene TRBJ1-2; D uncertain. CDR3 length: 17 residues. The ends were cut back, 0 bases at V and 1 base at J, with 15 bases in the middle. Germline loops: CDR1 MGHDK, CDR2 SYGVNS. The CDR3 DNA sequence: TGTGCCAGCAGTGAATATTTCCGAGACACCAATAACTATGGCTACACCTTC. This codes for CASSEYFRDTNNYGYTF.

For the CDR3, the DNA is TGCGCCAGCAGCTTGGGTGTGTGGGACAGGGGTCCCTGGAACACTGAAGCTTTCTTT. Encoded protein: CASSLGVWDRGPWNTEAFF. The chain combines TRBV5-1 with TRBJ1-1; 10 bases match TRBD1. The germline V gene encodes CDR1 SGHRS and CDR2 YFSETQ. Trimming cost V 0 bases and J 1 base; bases outside gene matches: 12. The CDR3 length is 19 residues.

Points on this clone: The same CDR3 also results from other DNA sequences found in this sample. The V and J genes are TRBV9 and TRBJ2-2, with D hard to call. The germline CDR1 and CDR2 sequences are SGDLS and YYNGEE. Trimming shortened V by 0 bases and J by 2 bases, and 5 bases separated the two germline ends. The CDR3 loop spans 14 amino acids. The CDR3 sequence is CASSVDSNTGELFF. The CDR3 DNA follows: TGTGCCAGCAGCGTAGATAGCAACACCGGGGAGCTGTTTTTT.

Details on this clone: Other nucleotide sequences in the sample specify the same CDR3. The chain employs TRBV6-4 and TRBJ2-7; 13 bases fit TRBD2. CDR3 length: 15 residues. Germline V gene lookup returns CDR1 MRHNA and CDR2 SNTAGT. V lost 6 bases, J lost 7 bases, and 9 bases stayed unmatched. The CDR3, as DNA: TGTGCCAGCAGCCCCGGACTAGCGGGAGTCGGGGAGCAGTACTTC. Protein product: CASSPGLAGVGEQYF.

This chain joins TRBV4-3 and TRBJ2-1; TRBD2 matches at 8 bases. The CDR3 consists of 16 residues. Germline assignment: CDR1 LGHNA and CDR2 YSLEER. J gave up 10 bases and V 1 base, and 12 bases lay outside the gene matches. In DNA, the CDR3 is TGCGCCAGCAGCCAAGGTTACGGACTAGCATCGGGCGAGCAGTTCTTC. Its translation is CASSQGYGLASGEQFF.

The chain employs TRBV7-3 and TRBJ2-2, with 10 positions matching TRBD2. The trim removed 1 base at V and 4 bases at J, leaving 3 bases unmatched. Germline V gene data show CDR1 as SGHTA and CDR2 as FQGTGA. The CDR3 consists of 16 residues. CDR3 nucleotides: TGTGCCAGCAGCTTAATAGCGGGAGGTTCCACCGGGGAGCTGTTTTTT. It translates to CASSLIAGGSTGELFF.

This clone was counted only a few times. The rearrangement links TRBV19 to TRBJ2-7; a weak D match, TRBD1 (5 bases). V lost 5 bases and J 0 bases, leaving 14 bases between the germline ends. The CDR3 is made up of 15 amino acids. Looked up from germline, CDR1 is LNHDA and CDR2 is SQIVND (reference sequence). Written as DNA, the CDR3 is TGTGCCAGTAGTTATCAGGGAATAGGCTCCTACGAGCAGTACTTC. Translated: CASSYQGIGSYEQYF.

The gene calls are TRBV7-9 and TRBJ2-5; a weak D match, TRBD2 (6 bases). The CDR3 is made up of 15 amino acids. With 0 bases removed from V and 5 bases from J, the gap between germline ends came to 13 bases. The germline CDR1 and CDR2 sequences are SEHNR and FQNEAQ (reference sequence). In DNA form, the CDR3 reads TGTGCCAGCAGCTTAGCCCGGGGGATCGAGGAGACCCAGTACTTC. Amino acid sequence: CASSLARGIEETQYF. Using reference TRBV7-9 and TRBJ2-5 for the parts outside the CDR3, the full variable domain is DTGVSQNPRHKITKRGQNVTFRCDPISEHNRLYWYRQTLGQGPEFLTYFQNEAQLEKSRLLSDRFSAERPKGSFSTLEIQRTEQGDSAMYLCASSLARGIEETQYFGPGTRLLVL.